The present TCR beta chain was sequenced within a study of blood T cell repertoires in COVID-19. In the study overall: The origin of the acute and convalescent COVID-19 samples was the United States, Italy and Spain.

The count of this clone is one. Profiling relied on immunoSEQ multiplex PCR, and the TCRdb table lists in-frame clones only, not all of them. Counted here are just under 300,000 clones, around nine tenths occurring once; the ten biggest clones make up 1% to 1.5%. Sequencing was done on a sample of peripheral blood. The source is a man in his 70s with acute or convalescent COVID-19.

CDR3 region: CASSQAGQRETQYF. CDR3 DNA: TGTGCCAGCAGCCAAGCTGGACAGAGGGAGACCCAGTACTTC. J is TRBJ2-5 and V is TRBV3-1 (or the pseudogene TRBV3-2); a possible D gene is TRBD1 (6 bases). Germline V gene lookup returns CDR1 LGHDT and CDR2 YNNKEL (reference sequence). V was cut by 1 base and J by 5 bases, with 11 bases left in between. This CDR3 is built from 14 residues.